This T cell receptor (beta chain) originates from a study of cytomegalovirus exposure and HLA in healthy donors. Whole-study results and caveats: Later work found most CMV-associated TCR beta chains apparently HLA-restricted. Researchers reported in a later analysis that a missense DCLRE1C variant was tied to TCR beta V- and J-gene trimming.

For this clone: The antigen is undetermined.

Germline V gives CDR1 SGHTA, CDR2 FQGTGA. V gave up 1 base and J gave up 4 bases, with 8 bases separating them. The CDR3 is 13 residues long. The study ran its PCR with 60 Vbeta and 13 Jbeta primers. The data were produced by immunoSEQ multiplex PCR, yet TCRdb's version contains in-frame clones alone and is incomplete. The profile shows 140,000 to 150,000 clones, more than 60% of them singletons. V usage is TRBV7-3 and J usage is TRBJ2-7, with D perhaps matching TRBD1 (5 bases). The sequenced sample was PBMCs. This clonotype originated in a woman aged 60-75 years in good health and CMV-seronegative. CDR3 amino acids: CASSLRQGYEQYF. The CDR3 DNA follows: TGTGCCAGCAGCTTAAGGCAGGGATACGAGCAGTACTTC.